The clone carrying this TCR beta chain was found many times. No antigen is known for it. This sample is drawn from a study of T-cell reconstitution after alpha-beta-depleted transplantation in children. Study results and caveats: Surviving recipient T cells and thymic progenitors accounted for the high day-60 TCRbeta diversity observed in some patients. Among T cells one year after transplant, newly produced cells accounted for most counts and diversity. Expanded clones from the graft, numbering several hundred, reportedly supplied alpha-beta T cells about two months after transplant.

Using unique molecular identifiers, the investigators prepared the TCRbeta library. TCRdb itself ran the PCR reads through MiXCR, one entry per CDR3 protein. The sample lists about 160,000 distinct CDR3 sequences, approximately 10% seen once, with about 13% in the top ten. Deletions cut 0 bases from V and 3 bases from J, with 5 bases between. Germline CDR1 is SEHNR and CDR2 is FQNEAQ (reference sequence). The length of the CDR3 is 13 residues. The sequence was obtained from a boy aged 2 to 10 with acute myeloid leukemia, due to receive a stem cell transplant. V is TRBV7-9 and J is TRBJ1-2, with TRBD1 as a possible D gene (5 bases). The sequencing here drew on PBMCs, taken before TCRalphabeta/CD19-depleted stem cell transplant. The CDR3 DNA sequence: TGTGCCAGCAGCTTAGCACAGGACTATGGCTACACCTTC. It codes for CASSLAQDYGYTF.